The 5 T cell receptor beta chains given below trace back to one sample, sequenced in a study of blood T cell repertoires in COVID-19. Method: immunoSEQ multiplex PCR; TCRdb's copy keeps in-frame clones and lacks some. Of some 160,000 clones in the sample, roughly 88% were seen once. The sequenced material came from peripheral blood. These receptors were obtained from a man aged 18 to 30 with acute or convalescent COVID-19.

The chain carries TRBV7-2 and TRBJ2-7; TRBD2 agrees at 10 bases. V trimming: 5 bases; J trimming: 3 bases; junction bases outside the gene matches: 13. CDR3 length equals 17 residues. In germline, CDR1 is SGHTA, CDR2 FQGNSA. In DNA, the CDR3 is TGTGCCAGCAGCCCCTTGTGGATAGCGGGAGGTCGCTACGAGCAGTACTTC. This codes for CASSPLWIAGGRYEQYF.

The chain carries TRBV6-5 and TRBJ1-2, with D uncertain. CDR3 length equals 14 residues. Per the germline V gene, CDR1 is MNHEY and CDR2 is SVGAGI. With 0 bases removed from V and 5 bases from J, the gap between germline ends came to 10 bases. CDR3 nucleotides: TGTGCCAGCAGTTACTCGAGTACAGAATATGGCTACACCTTC. It translates to CASSYSSTEYGYTF.

The chain links TRBV21-1 to TRBJ1-2. TRBV21-1 is a pseudogene. The CDR3 contains 15 residues. The chain's CDR3 is CASSTPRQGGGGYTF. The CDR3 DNA is TGTGCCAGCAGCACCCCGAGGCAGGGAGGAGGTGGCTACACCTTC.

The chain recombines TRBV7-2 with TRBJ1-5, with unresolved D. The V end was cut by 5 bases, the J end by 4 bases, with 12 bases between. CDR1 and CDR2 (germline): SGHTA, FQGNSA. CDR3 length equals 14 residues. The CDR3 DNA is TGTGCCAGCAGCCCCGGAGGACGAAATCAGCCCCAGCATTTT. Its translation: CASSPGGRNQPQHF.

The sample holds a few counts of this clone. V gene TRBV9 combines with J gene TRBJ2-2; 10 bases fit TRBD2. Germline CDR1 and CDR2: SGDLS and YYNGEE. V shed 4 bases and J 5 bases; nucleotides not matched to a gene: 5. The CDR3 contains 15 residues. CDR3 loop: CASSTPAGGTGELFF. The CDR3 nucleotides are TGTGCCAGCAGCACTCCAGCGGGAGGGACCGGGGAGCTGTTTTTT.